This TCR beta chain was observed in a study of blood T cells in healthy people across ages. This clonotype was recorded many times. Its matching antigen is unknown. One junction end disagrees with the germline gene, perhaps due to a read error. General study points: PBMCs went unsorted, and a conclusive naive versus antigen-experienced comparison was therefore prevented. Those diversity estimates obtained from one million T cells were thought to be underestimates. Aged donors had fewer naive CD4+ cells and lower diversity than long-lived donors.

Next came a second PCR, run for about 6 to 12 cycles, which used a sample-barcoded 5' primer along with a J-beta primer mix. Every molecule of cDNA carried a tag from a template-switch adaptor with 12 random nucleotides. One entry per CDR3 protein results from TCRdb running MiXCR on the 5' RACE reads. There are roughly 730,000 distinct CDR3 sequences in the sample; more than 55% occur only once, and around 24% lies in the top ten. The CDR3 spans 14 residues. The sequenced sample consisted of blood. The chain has TRBV12-3 or TRBV12-4 and TRBJ2-7; 11 bases map to TRBD2. This TCR came from a man aged 35-49 years in good health. The CDR3 spells CASSLAGGSSEQYF. The CDR3 nucleotides are TGTGCCAGCAGTCTAGCGGGAGGTTCGTCCGAGCAGTACTTC.